These 7 T cell receptor beta chains share one sample of origin, sequenced in a study of blood T cell repertoires in COVID-19. Measured with immunoSEQ multiplex PCR; TCRdb has only the in-frame clones, and not every one. The sample records about 120,000 clones, about 83% being singletons. The source material was PBMCs or T cells enriched from blood (not recorded which). Receptors were obtained from a woman aged 25 to 45 who had recovered from COVID-19.

The V gene is TRBV11-2, the J gene TRBJ1-2, with D possibly matching TRBD1 (6 bases). Germline V gives CDR1 SGHAT, CDR2 FQNNGV. Trimming removed 5 bases at V and 4 bases at J, with 14 bases between. The CDR3 sequence is 14 residues long. The CDR3 bases are TGTGCCAGCAGCGTAGTCCGGGACACCTATGGCTACACCTTC. It translates to CASSVVRDTYGYTF.

There are many counts of this clone. This chain connects TRBV6-2 or TRBV6-3 to TRBJ2-3; 9 nucleotides line up with TRBD1. Germline V lookup: CDR1 MNHEY, CDR2 SVGEGT. The ends lost 6 bases at V and 4 bases at J; junction bases unmatched: 8. This CDR3 is built from 15 residues. The CDR3 reads CASSTGQGESDTQYF. In DNA, the CDR3 is TGTGCCAGCAGCACGGGACAGGGTGAATCAGATACGCAGTATTTT.

J is TRBJ2-3 and V is TRBV5-4; D is perhaps TRBD2 (6 bases). The length of the CDR3 is 11 residues. The germline gives CDR1 SGHNT, CDR2 YYREEE (reference sequence). The V end was cut by 10 bases, the J end by 3 bases, with 9 bases between. The CDR3 loop is CAGGNTDTQYF. The CDR3 nucleotides are TGTGCCGGGGGGAATACAGATACGCAGTATTTT.

CDR3 sequence: CASSSQYGQGTYGYTF. The CDR3 DNA sequence: TGTGCCAGCTCATCTCAATACGGACAGGGGACATATGGCTACACCTTC. This sequence joins TRBV18 and TRBJ1-2, with 9 positions matching TRBD1. CDR1 is KGHSH and CDR2 is LQKENI in the germline V gene. V lost 5 bases and J lost 5; bases outside the gene matches: 12. CDR3 size: 16 residues.

This sequence joins TRBV4-3 and TRBJ1-4; TRBD1 is a possible D gene (5 bases). This CDR3 is built from 16 residues. V lost 1 base to trimming and J lost 6 bases, with 15 bases between them. Germline assignment: CDR1 LGHNA and CDR2 YSLEER. CDR3 nucleotide sequence: TGCGCCAGCAGCCAAGGGACGGCAGGGCTGGATGAAAAACTGTTTTTT. Translating it yields CASSQGTAGLDEKLFF.

The chain uses TRBV9 and TRBJ1-2; 7 bases fit TRBD1. This CDR3 spans 13 amino acids. V lost 2 bases and J lost 6; bases outside the gene matches: 4. The germline CDR1 and CDR2 sequences are SGDLS and YYNGEE. CDR3 residues: CASSVDRFDGYTF. In nucleotides, the CDR3 is TGTGCCAGCAGCGTGGACAGGTTCGATGGCTACACCTTC.

The J gene is TRBJ2-1, the V gene TRBV3-1 (or the pseudogene TRBV3-2), with TRBD2 matching over 13 bases. V was pared by 1 base and J by 9 bases, with 6 bases of the junction left unmatched. The CDR3 consists of 16 residues. The germline V gene encodes CDR1 LGHDT and CDR2 YNNKEL (reference sequence). The CDR3 protein is CASSQGRLAGGREQFF. CDR3 sequence (DNA): TGTGCCAGCAGCCAAGGGCGACTAGCGGGAGGTCGTGAGCAGTTCTTC.